These 26 T cell receptor beta chains originate from one sample sequenced in a study of T cell responses to AZD1222 COVID-19 vaccine. Here immunoSEQ multiplex PCR was the method, and the copy in TCRdb shows in-frame clones only, minus some. Of 150,000 or so clones detected, roughly 90% appear once; the ten largest clones hold more than 5.5%. Sequencing used peripheral blood, obtained on day 0 of AZD1222 vaccination. All receptors come from an adult in good health.

The V call is TRBV24-1, the J call TRBJ1-5; D unresolved. CDR1 and CDR2 (germline): KGHDR, SFDVKD. The CDR3 is 14 amino acids. Trimming pared 12 bases from V and 0 bases from J, leaving 14 bases between. CDR3: CAVSRAGSNQPQHF. The CDR3 nucleotides are TGTGCCGTCTCTCGGGCCGGTAGCAATCAGCCCCAGCATTTT.

The rearrangement uses TRBV2 and TRBJ1-4; D call uncertain. This CDR3 contains 13 residues. V dropped 4 bases and J dropped 8 bases, with 11 bases sitting between them. CDR1 SNHLY and CDR2 FYNNEI come from the germline V gene. The CDR3 sequence is CASSGPESEKLFF. For the CDR3, the DNA is TGTGCCAGCAGTGGGCCGGAGAGCGAAAAACTGTTTTTT.

The CDR3 is CASSLSGSGNTIYF. The DNA of the CDR3 is TGTGCCAGCAGTTTATCTGGCTCTGGAAACACCATATATTTT. The chain recombines TRBV27 with TRBJ1-3, with no clear D. In germline, CDR1 is MNHEY, CDR2 SMNVEV (reference sequence). This CDR3 has 14 amino acids. Trimming removed 0 bases from V and 0 bases from J, with 3 bases in between.

The chain recombines TRBV10-3 with TRBJ1-4, with 9 positions matching TRBD1. V dropped 0 bases and J dropped 8; count of bases not matched to a gene: 10. CDR3 size: 17 residues. The germline V gene encodes CDR1 ENHRY and CDR2 SYGVKD. CDR3 residues: CAISESAVGTGREKLFF. CDR3 sequence (DNA): TGTGCCATCAGTGAGTCAGCAGTGGGGACAGGGCGCGAAAAACTGTTTTTT.

The chain is built from TRBV27 and TRBJ2-7, with D maybe TRBD2 (5 bases). The CDR3 contains 15 residues. Trimming took 3 bases from V and 3 from J, leaving 15 bases between them. CDR1 is MNHEY, CDR2 SMNVEV, per germline (reference sequence). CDR3 sequence (DNA): TGTGCCAGCAGTTTCGGTAGGTCCGGAGGCTACGAGCAGTACTTC. It yields the protein CASSFGRSGGYEQYF.

This clone was recorded once. The rearrangement joins TRBV29-1 to TRBJ2-1; weak D call: TRBD2 (6 bases). The CDR3 consists of 13 residues. In germline, CDR1 is SQVTM, CDR2 ANQGSEA. Trimming took 5 bases from V and 5 from J, leaving 13 bases between them. CDR3 coding DNA: TGCAGCGTTAAGGGACCGGGGGACAATGAGCAGTTCTTC. Translating it yields CSVKGPGDNEQFF.

The V gene is TRBV24-1, the J gene TRBJ2-3; weak D call: TRBD1 (5 bases). Looked up from germline, CDR1 is KGHDR and CDR2 is SFDVKD. V lost 5 bases, J lost 5 bases, and 13 bases lay in between. CDR3 size: 14 residues. In DNA, the CDR3 is TGTGCCACCAGTGGAAGTCAGGGAATAGATACGCAGTATTTT. Amino acids: CATSGSQGIDTQYF.

The chain recombines TRBV5-1 with TRBJ2-2; 13 bases are shared with TRBD2. The CDR3 is 17 residues long. V shed 2 bases, J shed 4 bases, and the junction held 5 bases outside the gene matches. Germline CDR1 SGHRS, CDR2 YFSETQ. CDR3 in amino acids: CASSFWTSGGGTGELFF. For the CDR3, the DNA is TGCGCCAGCAGCTTCTGGACTAGCGGGGGAGGCACCGGGGAGCTGTTTTTT.

This chain links TRBV5-4 with TRBJ1-2; no definite D call. V dropped 0 bases and J dropped 0 bases, with 9 bases sitting between them. The CDR3 length is 15 residues. The germline V gene encodes CDR1 SGHNT and CDR2 YYREEE (reference sequence). The CDR3 DNA is TGTGCCAGCAGCTTGGGGGCACCTTCTAACTATGGCTACACCTTC. Its translation is CASSLGAPSNYGYTF.

There are a few counts of this clone. The rearrangement links TRBV9 to TRBJ1-5; weak D call: TRBD1 (5 bases). The length of the CDR3 is 15 residues. The V gene's germline CDR1 is SGDLS and CDR2 YYNGEE. Between the trimmed V and J ends, which lost 0 bases and 6 bases, there was a span of 13 bases. Here the CDR3 reads CASSVDGRVSQPQHF. CDR3 DNA: TGTGCCAGCAGCGTAGATGGCAGGGTTAGTCAGCCCCAGCATTTT. Full variable domain (rest looked up from reference TRBV9 and TRBJ1-5): DSGVTQTPKHLITATGQRVTLRCSPRSGDLSVYWYQQSLDQGLQFLIQYYNGEERAKGNILERFSAQQFPDLHSELNLSSLELGDSALYFCASSVDGRVSQPQHFGDGTRLSIL.

The rearrangement links TRBV5-1 to TRBJ2-5, with D tentatively TRBD1 or TRBD2 (5 bases each). Trimming took 2 bases from V and 2 from J, leaving 10 bases between them. The CDR3 spans 14 residues. Germline CDR1 SGHRS, CDR2 YFSETQ. CDR3 loop: CASSFGTEQETQYF. The CDR3, as DNA: TGCGCCAGCAGCTTCGGGACCGAGCAAGAGACCCAGTACTTC.

This clone has more than one count but fewer than ten. The rearrangement joins TRBV13 to TRBJ2-3; D unclear. This CDR3 has 14 residues. In germline, CDR1 is PRHDT, CDR2 FYEKMQ (reference sequence). The V end lost 6 bases, the J end lost 0 bases, and 10 bases lay between the germline ends. The CDR3 bases are TGTGCCAGCAGTGTCGTATCGAGCACAGATACGCAGTATTTT. Translation gives CASSVVSSTDTQYF.

The DNA of the CDR3 is TGTGCCAGCAGCCCCGGGGGGGGCGGGCAGCCCCAGCATTTT. Translating gives CASSPGGGGQPQHF. This chain connects TRBV7-8 to TRBJ1-5; D may be TRBD1 (6 bases). This CDR3 contains 14 residues. Trimming took 5 bases from V and 7 from J, leaving 15 bases between them. Per germline, CDR1 SGHVS and CDR2 FQNEAQ. The variable domain in full, completed from reference TRBV7-8 and TRBJ1-5, reads GAGVSQSPRYKVAKRGQDVALRCDPISGHVSLFWYQQALGQGPEFLTYFQNEAQLDKSGLPSDRFFAERPEGSVSTLKIQRTQQEDSAVYLCASSPGGGGQPQHFGDGTRLSIL.

The chain joins TRBV4-1 to TRBJ2-7; 7 bases fit TRBD2. CDR1 is MGHRA and CDR2 is YSYEKL in the germline V gene. V gave up 1 base and J gave up 2 bases; unmatched junction bases: 8. The CDR3 length is 16 residues. The DNA of the CDR3 is TGCGCCAGCAGCCAAGTTAGGGAGGGGCCGCCCTACGAGCAGTACTTC. This sequence encodes CASSQVREGPPYEQYF.

This clone was counted only a few times. The chain has TRBV2 and TRBJ1-4; perhaps TRBD1 as D (6 bases). Germline-derived CDR1 and CDR2 are SNHLY and FYNNEI. The V end lost 6 bases, the J end lost 6 bases, and 17 bases lay between the germline ends. The CDR3 spans 15 residues. The CDR3 DNA reads as TGTGCCAGCAGATACAGAGGGGGGTTCGATGAAAAACTGTTTTTT. Its protein is CASRYRGGFDEKLFF. The entire variable domain, with the rest obtained from reference TRBV2 and TRBJ1-4, is as follows: EPEVTQTPSHQVTQMGQEVILRCVPISNHLYFYWYRQILGQKVEFLVSFYNNEISEKSEIFDDQFSVERPDGSNFTLKIRSTKLEDSAMYFCASRYRGGFDEKLFFGSGTQLSVL.

V and J are TRBV2 and TRBJ2-7; TRBD1 aligns across 8 bases. Germline V CDR1 and CDR2: SNHLY, FYNNEI. CDR3 length: 17 amino acids. V lost 1 base and J lost 4; bases outside the gene matches: 12. The CDR3 bases are TGTGCCAGCAGTGAAGAAATCTCCCGGGACAGGTGGTACGAGCAGTACTTC. This sequence encodes CASSEEISRDRWYEQYF. Using reference TRBV2 and TRBJ2-7 for the parts outside the CDR3, the full variable domain is EPEVTQTPSHQVTQMGQEVILRCVPISNHLYFYWYRQILGQKVEFLVSFYNNEISEKSEIFDDQFSVERPDGSNFTLKIRSTKLEDSAMYFCASSEEISRDRWYEQYFGPGTRLTVT.

The chain carries TRBV5-1 and TRBJ1-1; D gene uncertain. Germline CDR1 reads SGHRS; CDR2 reads YFSETQ. Trimming shortened V by 0 bases and J by 1 base, and 10 bases separated the two germline ends. This CDR3 contains 15 residues. The DNA for the CDR3 is TGCGCCAGCAGCTTGGCAGGAGGGCCGAACACTGAAGCTTTCTTT. Translated, it gives CASSLAGGPNTEAFF.

This sequence joins TRBV6-5 and TRBJ1-1; 8 positions agree with TRBD1. CDR1 is MNHEY, CDR2 SVGAGI, per germline. There are 14 residues in the CDR3. After removal of 2 bases from V and 4 bases from J, the junction contained 3 bases not matched to a gene. The CDR3 loop reads CASSYGQGATEAFF. The CDR3, as DNA: TGTGCCAGCAGTTACGGGCAGGGGGCCACTGAAGCTTTCTTT.

The chain combines TRBV27 with TRBJ1-2, with D maybe TRBD1 (5 bases). V gave up 10 bases and J gave up 3 bases, with 15 bases separating them. Germline V gene lookup returns CDR1 MNHEY and CDR2 SMNVEV (reference sequence). This CDR3 has 13 amino acids. This CDR3 reads CATFRPGDYGYTF. The CDR3 DNA sequence: TGTGCCACCTTCCGGCCGGGGGACTATGGCTACACCTTC.

The CDR3 nucleotides are TGTGCCAGCAGCCAACAGGGGGGCGCCGGGGAGCTGTTTTTT. Amino acid sequence: CASSQQGGAGELFF. This sequence joins TRBV11-2 and TRBJ2-2; TRBD1 agrees at 8 bases. The CDR3 is 14 amino acids. The V gene's germline CDR1 is SGHAT and CDR2 FQNNGV. V shed 5 bases, J shed 6 bases, and the junction held 5 bases outside the gene matches.

CDR3 sequence (DNA): TGTGCCAGCAGCTCCTTATCGGCGAACACTGAAGCTTTCTTT. It codes for CASSSLSANTEAFF. The chain recombines TRBV7-2 with TRBJ1-1, with unresolved D. Trimming shortened V by 4 bases and J by 1 base, and 10 bases separated the two germline ends. The length of the CDR3 is 14 residues. Germline assignment: CDR1 SGHTA and CDR2 FQGNSA.

The genes are TRBV29-1 and TRBJ2-7; TRBD1 is a possible D gene (6 bases). Germline CDR1 reads SQVTM; CDR2 reads ANQGSEA. V lost 2 bases and J 2 bases, leaving 10 bases between the germline ends. The CDR3 covers 13 residues. For the CDR3, the DNA is TGCAGCGTTGAATGGGACAACCCCTACGAGCAGTACTTC. This translates into CSVEWDNPYEQYF.

This rearrangement joins TRBV7-2 to TRBJ1-1, with TRBD1 identical over 8 bases. Germline CDR1 reads SGHTA; CDR2 reads FQGNSA. V gave up 5 bases and J gave up 5 bases; unmatched junction bases: 4. The CDR3 extends over 13 amino acids. The CDR3 here is CASSPHRGTEAFF. The CDR3 DNA reads TGTGCCAGCAGCCCCCACAGGGGGACTGAAGCTTTCTTT.

This clone was recorded a few times. The chain has TRBV19 and TRBJ1-5; TRBD1 is a possible D gene (6 bases). V lost 5 bases and J lost 3, with 11 bases in between. Looked up from germline, CDR1 is LNHDA and CDR2 is SQIVND (reference sequence). The CDR3 runs to 14 residues. CDR3 sequence (DNA): TGTGCCAGTAGTGTGGACAGATACAATCAGCCCCAGCATTTT. This gives the protein CASSVDRYNQPQHF.

J is TRBJ2-2 and V is TRBV6-5; D not resolved. The CDR3 consists of 14 residues. Trimming took off 0 bases at V and 6 bases at J, with 8 bases between the two ends. Germline values: CDR1 MNHEY, CDR2 SVGAGI. This CDR3 reads CASSYSMVAGELFF. DNA for the CDR3: TGTGCCAGCAGTTACTCGATGGTTGCCGGGGAGCTGTTTTTT.

There are a few counts of this clone. V and J are TRBV6-2 or TRBV6-3 and TRBJ2-1, with 7 positions matching TRBD1. The CDR3 sequence is 15 residues long. J gave up 6 bases and V 2 bases, and 7 bases lay outside the gene matches. CDR1 is MNHEY and CDR2 is SVGEGT in the germline V gene. The CDR3 sequence is CASSYTDRVGNEQFF. The CDR3, as DNA: TGTGCCAGCAGTTACACCGACAGGGTCGGCAATGAGCAGTTCTTC.